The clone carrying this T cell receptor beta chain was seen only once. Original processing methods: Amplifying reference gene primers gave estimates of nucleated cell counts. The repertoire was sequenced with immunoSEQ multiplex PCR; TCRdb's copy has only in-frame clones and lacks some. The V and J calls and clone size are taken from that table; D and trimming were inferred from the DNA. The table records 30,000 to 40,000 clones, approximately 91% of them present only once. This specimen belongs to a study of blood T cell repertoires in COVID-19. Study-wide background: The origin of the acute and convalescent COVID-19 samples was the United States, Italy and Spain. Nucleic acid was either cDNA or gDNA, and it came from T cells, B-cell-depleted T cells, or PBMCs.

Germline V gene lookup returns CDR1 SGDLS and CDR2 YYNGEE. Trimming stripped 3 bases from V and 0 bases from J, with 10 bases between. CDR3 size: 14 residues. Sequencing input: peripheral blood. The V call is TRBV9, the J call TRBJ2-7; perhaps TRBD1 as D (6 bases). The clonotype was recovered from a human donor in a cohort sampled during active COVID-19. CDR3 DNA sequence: TGTGCCAGCAGCGCGGGACATACCTCCTACGAGCAGTACTTC. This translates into CASSAGHTSYEQYF.